The 30 T cell receptor beta chains listed next were all sequenced from one sample in a study of naive and memory T cell subsets. A UMI-containing oligonucleotide was joined by 3' ligation to the TCR cDNA template. Four PCR rounds used nested alpha and beta constant region primers plus the SP2 primer. TCRdb reanalysed the 5' RACE reads using MiXCR and keeps one entry per CDR3 protein. The repertoire holds 55,000 to 70,000 distinct CDR3 sequences, with over 6% as singletons. These receptors all stem from a female donor in good health.

This clonotype was counted only a few times. J is TRBJ2-3 and V is TRBV20-1; TRBD2 matches at 12 bases. CDR1 is DFQATT and CDR2 is SNEGSKA in the germline V gene (reference sequence). The trim removed 3 bases at V and 0 bases at J, leaving 7 bases unmatched. The length of the CDR3 is 17 residues. In DNA form, the CDR3 reads TGCAGTGCTAGTATGACTAGCGGGAGCGGGAGCACAGATACGCAGTATTTT. This translates into CSASMTSGSGSTDTQYF.

The chain combines TRBV6-6 with TRBJ2-7, with a tentative D call TRBD2 (5 bases). CDR3 length equals 13 residues. CDR1 and CDR2 (germline): MNHNY, SVGAGI (reference sequence). The V gene lost 6 bases and the J gene lost 5 bases, with 14 bases spanning the gap. Here the CDR3 DNA reads TGTGCCAGCAGGCCCCCGTCGGGGAACGAGCAGTACTTC. Its protein product is CASRPPSGNEQYF.

This clonotype was counted at least ten times. V is TRBV6-6 and J is TRBJ1-5; TRBD1 aligns across 7 bases. After removal of 5 bases from V and 4 bases from J, the junction contained 5 bases not matched to a gene. CDR3 length equals 14 residues. Germline CDR1 reads MNHNY; CDR2 reads SVGAGI (reference sequence). For the CDR3, the DNA is TGTGCCAGCAGTCGGACAGGTCCAAATCAGCCCCAGCATTTT. It encodes CASSRTGPNQPQHF.

V is TRBV11-1 and J is TRBJ2-5, with D possibly matching TRBD1 (5 bases). There are 12 residues in the CDR3. Germline V gene lookup returns CDR1 SGHAT and CDR2 FQDESV (reference sequence). The V and J ends lost 4 bases and 5 bases respectively, with 8 bases between them. The DNA for the CDR3 is TGTGCCAGCAGCTCAGGGCGGGAGACCCAGTACTTC. Amino acid sequence: CASSSGRETQYF.

This clonotype has ten or more counts. This chain uses TRBV3-1 with TRBJ1-1, with a tentative D call TRBD1 (5 bases). The length of the CDR3 is 15 residues. Germline V gene lookup returns CDR1 LGHDT and CDR2 YNNKEL (reference sequence). V shed 3 bases and J shed 5 bases, with 16 bases lying between them. CDR3 in amino acids: CASSQRATGGTEAFF. CDR3 sequence (DNA): TGTGCCAGCAGCCAGAGGGCAACGGGGGGGACTGAAGCTTTCTTT.

The chain employs TRBV19 and TRBJ1-2; 12 nucleotides line up with TRBD1. Germline CDR1 reads LNHDA; CDR2 reads SQIVND (reference sequence). This CDR3 has 17 amino acids. Unmatched junction bases numbered 17, after V lost 7 bases and J lost 8 bases. CDR3: CASNPKATGTGGAGYTF. As DNA, the CDR3 is TGTGCCAGTAATCCCAAGGCAACCGGGACAGGGGGCGCGGGCTACACCTTC.

The V call is TRBV12-5, the J call TRBJ1-1; D is possibly TRBD1 (5 bases). The CDR3 contains 14 residues. V was trimmed by 8 bases and J by 2 bases, leaving 15 bases between them. The germline V gene encodes CDR1 LGHNT and CDR2 FRNRAP. As DNA, the CDR3 is TGTGCTAGTCTGCTCTGGGGGAGTAACACTGAAGCTTTCTTT. Protein product: CASLLWGSNTEAFF.

The chain uses TRBV14 and TRBJ1-1, with D possibly TRBD1 on 5 matching bases. The CDR3 totals 16 residues. The germline V gene encodes CDR1 SGHDN and CDR2 FVKESK. The V end lost 4 bases, the J end lost 0 bases, and 15 bases lay between the germline ends. The CDR3 is CASSPLGDSLNTEAFF. Here the CDR3 DNA reads TGTGCCAGCAGCCCCTTGGGCGACAGTCTGAACACTGAAGCTTTCTTT.

This clonotype was seen only a few times. The chain carries TRBV21-1 and TRBJ1-1; TRBD1, as called in the table, went unchecked against the DNA. TRBV21-1 is tagged as a pseudogene. This CDR3 has 14 amino acids. The CDR3: CASTPRASNTEAFF. In nucleotides, the CDR3 is TGTGCCAGCACCCCCAGGGCGTCGAACACTGAAGCTTTCTTT.

A few counts support this clonotype. The chain combines TRBV6-5 with TRBJ2-2, with D tentatively TRBD1 (5 bases). The V gene lost 0 bases and the J gene lost 9 bases, with 17 bases spanning the gap. Germline CDR1 reads MNHEY; CDR2 reads SVGAGI. CDR3 length equals 16 residues. This chain's CDR3 is CASSYSSGQGGRELFF. The CDR3 nucleotides read TGTGCCAGCAGTTACTCCTCCGGGCAGGGCGGAAGGGAGCTGTTTTTT.

This clonotype was observed a handful of times. The chain uses TRBV7-2 and TRBJ2-7; weak D call: TRBD1 (5 bases). Looked up from germline, CDR1 is SGHTA and CDR2 is FQGNSA. This CDR3 is built from 13 residues. Deletions cut 5 bases from V and 2 bases from J, with 10 bases between. This chain's CDR3 is CASSPPGPYEQYF. CDR3 coding DNA: TGTGCCAGCAGCCCCCCAGGGCCCTACGAGCAGTACTTC.

This clonotype was observed a few times. The chain carries TRBV28 and TRBJ2-4; weak D call: TRBD2 (6 bases). This CDR3 contains 15 residues. V lost 6 bases and J lost 8, with 20 bases in between. From germline, CDR1 is MDHEN and CDR2 SYDVKM. DNA of the CDR3: TGTGCCAGCAGCCGGACCGGGACTCCCCGGGACATTCAGTACTTC. The encoded protein is CASSRTGTPRDIQYF. Using reference TRBV28 and TRBJ2-4 for the parts outside the CDR3, the full variable domain is DVKVTQSSRYLVKRTGEKVFLECVQDMDHENMFWYRQDPGLGLRLIYFSYDVKMKEKGDIPEGYSVSREKKERFSLILESASTNQTSMYLCASSRTGTPRDIQYFGAGTRLSVL.

The V gene is TRBV4-1, the J gene TRBJ2-3; D tentatively fits TRBD1 or TRBD2 (6 bases each). CDR1 and CDR2 (germline): MGHRA, YSYEKL. Deletions cut 2 bases from V and 5 bases from J, with 14 bases between. The CDR3 spans 15 residues. DNA of the CDR3: TGCGCCAGCAGCCAATATGGGGGGCAAGTAGATACGCAGTATTTT. Protein sequence: CASSQYGGQVDTQYF.

This sequence joins TRBV6-2 or TRBV6-3 and TRBJ2-7; 9 bases agree with TRBD1. Trimming took 6 bases from V and 2 from J; bases not matched to a gene: 8. The CDR3 sequence is 15 residues long. The germline V gene encodes CDR1 MNHEY and CDR2 SVGEGT. In nucleotides, the CDR3 is TGTGCCAGCAGAACCCGGGACAGGGTACCCTACGAGCAGTACTTC. Translating it yields CASRTRDRVPYEQYF.

The rearrangement links TRBV27 to TRBJ2-3; 8 bases line up with TRBD1. V shed 7 bases and J 4 bases; nucleotides not matched to a gene: 10. Germline V gene sequence: CDR1 MNHEY, CDR2 SMNVEV (reference sequence). This CDR3 comprises 15 residues. CDR3 sequence: CASTARQGWADTQYF. The CDR3 bases are TGTGCCAGCACCGCGCGACAGGGGTGGGCAGATACGCAGTATTTT.

V is TRBV19 and J is TRBJ2-2, with D possibly being TRBD1 (5 bases). V lost 7 bases, J lost 4 bases, and 22 bases lay in between. This CDR3 has 17 residues. Germline V gene lookup returns CDR1 LNHDA and CDR2 SQIVND (reference sequence). The CDR3 sequence is CASIDRSTWSGTGELFF. CDR3 DNA sequence: TGTGCCAGTATCGACAGATCCACCTGGTCGGGCACCGGGGAGCTGTTTTTT.

This clonotype was detected many times. The V and J genes are TRBV7-2 and TRBJ2-5; 12 positions agree with TRBD2. The J segment lost 4 bases and the V segment lost 2 bases, leaving 8 bases of the junction unmatched. Germline V lookup: CDR1 SGHTA, CDR2 FQGNSA. The length of the CDR3 is 17 residues. CDR3 protein: CASSLLTSGGLVETQYF. The CDR3 bases are TGTGCCAGCAGCTTACTAACTAGCGGGGGGTTGGTAGAGACCCAGTACTTC.

This clonotype was counted many times. This chain joins TRBV20-1 and TRBJ1-1; D perhaps matches TRBD1 (6 bases). Germline loops: CDR1 DFQATT, CDR2 SNEGSKA (reference sequence). Between the trimmed V and J ends, which lost 0 bases and 5 bases, there was a span of 13 bases. The CDR3 spans 14 residues. CDR3 sequence reads: CSARELRGGTEAFF. CDR3 DNA sequence: TGCAGTGCTAGAGAGCTCAGGGGAGGGACTGAAGCTTTCTTT.

The V and J genes are TRBV6-5 and TRBJ2-3; 8 bases map to TRBD2. There are 18 residues in the CDR3. Looked up from germline, CDR1 is MNHEY and CDR2 is SVGAGI. The V and J ends lost 6 bases and 5 bases, in that order; junction bases with no gene match: 19. The chain's CDR3 is CASSLKGLVGPRGDTQYF. The CDR3 DNA reads as TGTGCCAGCAGCCTTAAGGGACTAGTGGGCCCGCGGGGAGATACGCAGTATTTT.

This clonotype was counted between two and nine times. The chain couples TRBV27 to TRBJ2-2; TRBD2 might be the D (6 bases). The CDR3 is 14 residues long. Deletions cut 3 bases from V and 4 bases from J, with 9 bases between. The germline gives CDR1 MNHEY, CDR2 SMNVEV (reference sequence). CDR3 nucleotide sequence: TGTGCCAGCAGTTTCCGGGAGTTCACCGGGGAGCTGTTTTTT. Translation: CASSFREFTGELFF.

This chain connects TRBV27 to TRBJ2-7, with unresolved D. Trimming removed 8 bases from V and 0 bases from J, with 11 bases in between. CDR1 MNHEY and CDR2 SMNVEV come from the germline V gene (reference sequence). The CDR3 sequence is 13 residues long. The CDR3 loop is CASSNVDSYEQYF. The CDR3 nucleotides read TGTGCCAGCTCCAACGTGGACTCCTACGAGCAGTACTTC.

The V and J genes are TRBV7-2 and TRBJ2-4, with a possible D match to TRBD2 (5 bases). The CDR3 spans 16 residues. Germline loops: CDR1 SGHTA, CDR2 FQGNSA. V was clipped by 4 bases and J by 9 bases, with 22 bases between them. The CDR3 protein is CASSSTSRADSAIQYF. DNA of the CDR3: TGTGCCAGCAGCTCCACGTCGAGGGCTGATTCGGCCATTCAGTACTTC.

Ten or more counts support this clonotype. The chain joins TRBV12-3 or TRBV12-4 to TRBJ2-1; no firm D call. The CDR3 is 12 residues long. Trimming cost V 2 bases and J 6 bases, with 5 bases left between them. CDR3 protein: CASSLRPNEQFF. CDR3 in DNA: TGTGCCAGCAGTTTAAGGCCCAATGAGCAGTTCTTC.

This clonotype appeared a few times. V and J are TRBV27 and TRBJ2-3; tentatively, D is TRBD1 (6 bases). The CDR3 is 15 amino acids. Trimming stripped 3 bases from V and 6 bases from J, with 16 bases between. The germline V gene encodes CDR1 MNHEY and CDR2 SMNVEV (reference sequence). This chain's CDR3 is CASSFFGGGWDTQYF. In nucleotides, the CDR3 is TGTGCCAGCAGTTTTTTTGGGGGCGGTTGGGATACGCAGTATTTT.

This clonotype came up many times. The chain employs TRBV28 and TRBJ2-1; 9 bases fit TRBD1. J gave up 8 bases and V 3 bases, and 8 bases lay outside the gene matches. The germline gives CDR1 MDHEN, CDR2 SYDVKM. This CDR3 has 15 amino acids. The CDR3 is CASSFLRTGVDEQFF. Written as DNA, the CDR3 is TGTGCCAGCAGTTTCTTGAGGACAGGGGTCGATGAGCAGTTCTTC.

The chain employs TRBV11-1 and TRBJ2-3; TRBD1 matches 7 bases. Germline V gene lookup returns CDR1 SGHAT and CDR2 FQDESV (reference sequence). CDR3 size: 17 residues. V trimming: 5 bases; J trimming: 0 bases; junction bases outside the gene matches: 11. The CDR3 DNA reads as TGTGCCAGCAGCCACAGTGGGGACAGCCTAAGCACAGATACGCAGTATTTT. Its protein is CASSHSGDSLSTDTQYF. The full variable domain, rest sourced from reference TRBV11-1 and TRBJ2-3, is EAEVAQSPRYKITEKSQAVAFWCDPISGHATLYWYRQILGQGPELLVQFQDESVVDDSQLPKDRFSAERLKGVDSTLKIQPAELGDSAMYLCASSHSGDSLSTDTQYFGPGTRLTVL.

This clonotype was recorded at least ten times. This chain connects TRBV7-2 to TRBJ2-1; D uncertain. Trimming stripped 2 bases from V and 3 bases from J, with 8 bases between. The CDR3 length is 14 residues. From germline, CDR1 is SGHTA and CDR2 FQGNSA. CDR3 protein: CASSLSLGYNEQFF. The CDR3 DNA reads as TGTGCCAGCAGCTTAAGTCTGGGCTACAATGAGCAGTTCTTC. Variable domain in full (rest from reference TRBV7-2 and TRBJ2-1): GAGVSQSPSNKVTEKGKDVELRCDPISGHTALYWYRQSLGQGLEFLIYFQGNSAPDKSGLPSDRFSAERTGGSVSTLTIQRTQQEDSAVYLCASSLSLGYNEQFFGPGTRLTVL.

The rearrangement joins TRBV12-3 or TRBV12-4 to TRBJ1-6; D not certain. The CDR3 loop spans 15 amino acids. Trimming shortened V by 7 bases and J by 6 bases, and 16 bases separated the two germline ends. The CDR3: CASTQTRSGNSPLHF. The CDR3 DNA follows: TGTGCCAGCACCCAGACCCGGTCGGGTAATTCACCCCTCCACTTT.

At least ten counts were recorded for this clonotype. V usage is TRBV29-1 and J usage is TRBJ2-3; TRBD1 agrees at 12 bases. With V trimmed by 7 bases and J by 6 bases, 8 bases remained unmatched. Germline values: CDR1 SQVTM, CDR2 ANQGSEA. The CDR3 totals 14 residues. The CDR3 here is CSAEGQGAIDTQYF. The CDR3 region has the DNA TGCAGCGCCGAGGGACAGGGGGCGATCGATACGCAGTATTTT.

This clonotype showed up many times. This chain connects TRBV5-1 to TRBJ2-3, with 11 positions matching TRBD2. Trimming took 0 bases from V and 4 from J; bases not matched to a gene: 4. CDR1 is SGHRS, CDR2 YFSETQ, per germline. The CDR3 covers 16 residues. The CDR3 DNA is TGCGCCAGCAGCTTGGTTGGGACTAGCGGCGCAGATACGCAGTATTTT. It translates to CASSLVGTSGADTQYF. Full variable domain (rest looked up from reference TRBV5-1 and TRBJ2-3): KAGVTQTPRYLIKTRGQQVTLSCSPISGHRSVSWYQQTPGQGLQFLFEYFSETQRNKGNFPGRFSGRQFSNSRSEMNVSTLELGDSALYLCASSLVGTSGADTQYFGPGTRLTVL.